The 20 T cell receptor beta chains presented below share a single source sample, sequenced in a study of T cells in Graves' hyperthyroidism and ophthalmopathy (dated by TCRdb to between 2019 and 2020). Library construction relied on multiplex PCR. Sequencing was performed on an Illumina HiSeq 2000. Amplification of TCR beta CDR3 regions was carried out from RNA transcripts. For the first round of RT-PCR on the TCR CDR3, the HTBI primer set was used together with the Qiagen OneStep RT-PCR kit. TCRdb itself trimmed the public reads at Q25 with fastp, ran MiXCR and retained productive beta chains. Rows are combined by CDR3 protein, so each entry shows the most common genes and DNA. A total of under 450,000 distinct CDR3 sequences appear in this sample, approximately 14% of them only once. The ten biggest clones cover just under 8% of the sample. The sequenced sample consisted of blood. The receptors here all came from a woman aged 18-35 years with Graves' hyperthyroidism.

This clonotype was detected many times. The chain couples TRBV7-2 to TRBJ1-5; the D gene is possibly TRBD1 (5 bases). The CDR3 length is 14 residues. Germline assignment: CDR1 SGHTA and CDR2 FQGNSA. The V gene lost 5 bases and the J gene lost 1 base, with 9 bases spanning the gap. In DNA form, the CDR3 reads TGTGCCAGCAGCACAGGCCTCAGCAATCAGCCCCAGCATTTT. Translated: CASSTGLSNQPQHF. The full variable domain, its missing parts supplied by reference TRBV7-2 and TRBJ1-5, is GAGVSQSPSNKVTEKGKDVELRCDPISGHTALYWYRQSLGQGLEFLIYFQGNSAPDKSGLPSDRFSAERTGGSVSTLTIQRTQQEDSAVYLCASSTGLSNQPQHFGDGTRLSIL.

The chain is built from TRBV6-1 and TRBJ2-2, with 9 nucleotides matching TRBD1. The CDR3 extends over 15 amino acids. V dropped 5 bases and J dropped 5; count of bases not matched to a gene: 6. Germline V lookup: CDR1 MNHNS, CDR2 SASEGT. The CDR3 bases are TGTGCCAGCAGTACAAGGACAGGGGAAACCGGGGAGCTGTTTTTT. Protein: CASSTRTGETGELFF.

There are many counts of this clonotype. The gene calls are TRBV20-1 and TRBJ2-3; D not certain. The V end was cut by 6 bases, the J end by 1 base, with 14 bases between. Germline CDR1 is DFQATT and CDR2 is SNEGSKA (reference sequence). The CDR3 loop spans 14 amino acids. CDR3 sequence reads: CSAPGGSGTDTQYF. CDR3 nucleotide sequence: TGCAGTGCACCGGGCGGTTCTGGCACAGATACGCAGTATTTT.

The gene calls are TRBV27 and TRBJ2-3, with TRBD2 identical over 7 bases. The J segment lost 2 bases and the V segment lost 3 bases, leaving 8 bases of the junction unmatched. There are 16 residues in the CDR3. Germline CDR1 MNHEY, CDR2 SMNVEV (reference sequence). CDR3 sequence: CASSFGGRGNTDTQYF. CDR3 DNA sequence: TGTGCCAGCAGTTTTGGCGGGAGAGGGAACACAGATACGCAGTATTTT.

This clonotype was detected ten times or more. The rearrangement uses TRBV11-3 and TRBJ1-4, with 11 positions matching TRBD1. The CDR3 loop spans 14 amino acids. J gave up 5 bases and V 7 bases, and 3 bases lay outside the gene matches. Germline-derived CDR1 and CDR2 are SGHNT and YENEEA. For the CDR3, the DNA is TGTGCCAGCATCGGACAGGGGGCAAATGAAAAACTGTTTTTT. It is translated as CASIGQGANEKLFF.

V usage is TRBV12-3 or TRBV12-4 and J usage is TRBJ1-3; TRBD1 might be the D (6 bases). V shed 6 bases and J shed 4 bases, with 16 bases lying between them. The CDR3 is made up of 15 amino acids. CDR3 sequence (DNA): TGTGCCAGCAGCCGAACAGGGTCGAGAGGAAACACCATATATTTT. It translates to CASSRTGSRGNTIYF.

The chain has TRBV29-1 and TRBJ1-2; perhaps TRBD1 as D (6 bases). The ends were cut back, 6 bases at V and 7 bases at J, with 12 bases in the middle. Germline CDR1 is SQVTM and CDR2 is ANQGSEA. This CDR3 spans 11 amino acids. Written as DNA, the CDR3 is TGCAGCGTGTATATACAGGGTGGCTACACCTTC. It encodes CSVYIQGGYTF.

This clonotype has a count of ten or more. The chain joins TRBV27 to TRBJ2-7, with D maybe TRBD1 (6 bases). Germline lookup yields CDR1 MNHEY and CDR2 SMNVEV (reference sequence). The CDR3 runs 13 residues. V was pared by 8 bases and J by 4 bases, with 15 bases between. The CDR3 DNA follows: TGTGCCAGCCCCCACAGGGTAAAATACGAGCAGTACTTC. This sequence encodes CASPHRVKYEQYF.

V usage is TRBV20-1 and J usage is TRBJ1-2; maybe TRBD1 (5 bases). The CDR3 contains 11 residues. Trimming left V 8 bases short and J 8 bases short, with 15 bases between. Germline V lookup: CDR1 DFQATT, CDR2 SNEGSKA (reference sequence). The DNA of the CDR3 is TGCAGTACTCCCAGGGACGAGGGCTACACCTTC. It is translated as CSTPRDEGYTF.

The chain employs TRBV28 and TRBJ2-4; TRBD1 matches 7 bases. The CDR3 totals 16 residues. Trimming took 7 bases from V and 0 from J; bases not matched to a gene: 9. Looked up from germline, CDR1 is MDHEN and CDR2 is SYDVKM. This CDR3 is CASTNGDSLAKNIQYF. CDR3 DNA: TGTGCCAGCACCAACGGGGACAGCCTAGCCAAAAACATTCAGTACTTC. Full variable domain (missing parts from reference TRBV28 and TRBJ2-4): DVKVTQSSRYLVKRTGEKVFLECVQDMDHENMFWYRQDPGLGLRLIYFSYDVKMKEKGDIPEGYSVSREKKERFSLILESASTNQTSMYLCASTNGDSLAKNIQYFGAGTRLSVL.

The chain has TRBV20-1 and TRBJ1-6, with D possibly matching TRBD1 (6 bases). Trimming took off 3 bases at V and 4 bases at J, with 25 bases between the two ends. Germline V gene lookup returns CDR1 DFQATT and CDR2 SNEGSKA (reference sequence). The CDR3 has 19 amino acids. The CDR3 loop reads CSARLRPKQGTLYNSPLHF. CDR3 bases: TGCAGTGCTAGGCTCAGACCTAAGCAGGGGACACTGTATAATTCACCCCTCCACTTT.

This clonotype showed up just a few times. This chain connects TRBV5-1 to TRBJ2-2; D ambiguous. V lost 0 bases to trimming and J lost 2 bases, with 8 bases between them. In germline, CDR1 is SGHRS, CDR2 YFSETQ. The CDR3 consists of 15 residues. The CDR3 reads CASSLGGLNTGELFF. As DNA, the CDR3 is TGCGCCAGCAGCTTGGGTGGGCTAAACACCGGGGAGCTGTTTTTT. Drawing the rest from reference TRBV5-1 and TRBJ2-2, the complete variable domain is KAGVTQTPRYLIKTRGQQVTLSCSPISGHRSVSWYQQTPGQGLQFLFEYFSETQRNKGNFPGRFSGRQFSNSRSEMNVSTLELGDSALYLCASSLGGLNTGELFFGEGSRLTVL.

Many counts were recorded for this clonotype. The chain combines TRBV28 with TRBJ2-5; a possible D gene is TRBD1 (5 bases). V was trimmed by 3 bases and J by 5 bases, leaving 10 bases between them. The germline V gene encodes CDR1 MDHEN and CDR2 SYDVKM. The CDR3 sequence is 13 residues long. CDR3 nucleotide sequence: TGTGCCAGCAGTTTCCCAGGGCGTGAGACCCAGTACTTC. It specifies CASSFPGRETQYF.

Ten or more counts support this clonotype. The chain has TRBV6-5 and TRBJ2-2, with D uncertain. Germline loops: CDR1 MNHEY, CDR2 SVGAGI. V was cut by 5 bases and J by 0 bases, with 13 bases left in between. The CDR3 is 16 residues long. CDR3 region: CASSTRKGPNTGELFF. The DNA of the CDR3 is TGTGCCAGCAGTACTCGGAAAGGACCGAACACCGGGGAGCTGTTTTTT.

This clonotype was seen at least ten times. CDR3 in DNA: TGTGCCAGCAGTCCCCCTCGGGCAAGCACAGATACGCAGTATTTT. Its protein product is CASSPPRASTDTQYF. V and J are TRBV6-1 and TRBJ2-3; D not certain. The CDR3 is made up of 15 amino acids. CDR1 is MNHNS and CDR2 is SASEGT in the germline V gene. The V end lost 5 bases, the J end lost 0 bases, and 12 bases lay between the germline ends.

This clonotype has a count of ten or more. V and J are TRBV12-3 or TRBV12-4 and TRBJ2-1; 10 nucleotides match TRBD2. V dropped 5 bases and J dropped 10; count of bases not matched to a gene: 14. The CDR3 runs to 16 residues. CDR3 loop: CASSPPRASGRGEQFF. The DNA of the CDR3 is TGTGCCAGCAGTCCCCCCCGGGCCAGCGGGAGGGGCGAGCAGTTCTTC.

To note about this clonotype: Its ends do not fully match the called genes, so a read error is possible. The chain uses TRBV5-5 and TRBJ2-5; D unresolved. Germline V gene sequence: CDR1 SGHKS, CDR2 YYEKEE (reference sequence). The CDR3 loop spans 14 amino acids. The CDR3 region is CAGSANDSRETQYF. CDR3 bases: TGTGCCGGCAGCGCTAATGATTCGCGAGAGACCCAGTACTTC.

This clonotype has a count of ten or more. V is TRBV7-2 and J is TRBJ1-6; weak D call: TRBD1 (5 bases). There are 16 residues in the CDR3. Trimming took off 2 bases at V and 7 bases at J, with 15 bases between the two ends. The V gene's germline CDR1 is SGHTA and CDR2 FQGNSA. The CDR3 sequence: CASSLWPRDYNSPLHF. The CDR3 bases are TGTGCCAGCAGCTTATGGCCCAGGGACTACAATTCACCCCTCCACTTT. The full variable domain, in which reference TRBV7-2 and TRBJ1-6 provide the parts outside the CDR3, is GAGVSQSPSNKVTEKGKDVELRCDPISGHTALYWYRQSLGQGLEFLIYFQGNSAPDKSGLPSDRFSAERTGGSVSTLTIQRTQQEDSAVYLCASSLWPRDYNSPLHFGNGTRLTVT.

In this sample, this clonotype turned up many times. The chain employs TRBV7-9 and TRBJ1-4, with 11 bases fitting TRBD1. The CDR3 covers 16 residues. The V gene's germline CDR1 is SEHNR and CDR2 FQNEAQ (reference sequence). Trimming at V came to 3 bases and at J to 6 bases, leaving 6 bases not matched to a gene. The CDR3 DNA is TGTGCCAGCAGCTTCAACCCGGGACAGGGGGATGAAAAACTGTTTTTT. This sequence encodes CASSFNPGQGDEKLFF.

The rearrangement uses TRBV20-1 and TRBJ1-4; 10 bases are a match to TRBD1. The V segment lost 3 bases and the J segment 8 bases; nucleotides outside the gene matches: 6. The CDR3 totals 14 residues. Germline lookup yields CDR1 DFQATT and CDR2 SNEGSKA (reference sequence). The CDR3: CSARVGTGEEKLFF. The CDR3 bases are TGCAGTGCTAGGGTTGGGACAGGGGAAGAAAAACTGTTTTTT.